Listed below are T cell receptor beta chains from one sample, sequenced in a study of T-cell memory formation after mild COVID-19. From the 5' RACE reads, TCRdb called clonotypes with MiXCR, one entry per CDR3 protein. The data hold 68,000 or so distinct CDR3 sequences, with 16% observed a single time. Sequences were obtained from PBMCs or a T cell subset sorted from them (not recorded which). Receptors originate from an adult woman who had mild COVID-19 (a few samples of this study predate the infection). Cell type and time point are not known. Each CDR3 is given with its conserved first and last residue. The D gene is left open where the match is weak. Not all rows give a size; the values are once, few, many and, for expanded clones, a class.

J: TRBJ2-7; D: .; size: .; V: TRBV7-9; CDR3: CASSSRGSYEQYF; DNA: TGTGCCAGCAGCTCCAGGGGAAGCTACGAGCAGTACTTC
J: TRBJ1-3; D: .; size: .; V: TRBV13; CDR3: CASSQGLGTRNTIYF; DNA: TGTGCCAGCAGCCAAGGACTGGGGACGAGAAACACCATATATTTT
J: TRBJ2-7; D: .; size: many; V: TRBV5-1; CDR3: CASSLGRGIAYEQYF; DNA: TGCGCCAGCAGCTTGGGTCGGGGGATAGCCTACGAGCAGTACTTC
J: TRBJ2-3; D: TRBD2; size: few; V: TRBV4-1; CDR3: CASSQERGGLTYTQYF; DNA: TGCGCCAGCAGCCAAGAACGGGGGGGCCTCACGTATACGCAGTATTTT
J: TRBJ2-1; D: .; size: .; V: TRBV30; CDR3: CAWRQGNRFYEQFF; DNA: TGTGCCTGGAGGCAGGGTAACAGGTTTTATGAGCAGTTCTTC
J: TRBJ2-1; D: .; size: .; V: TRBV5-8; CDR3: CASSTGLWNEQFF; DNA: TGTGCCAGCAGCACAGGGCTCTGGAATGAGCAGTTCTTC
J: TRBJ2-1; D: TRBD1; size: few; V: TRBV2; CDR3: CASSEGTGANEQFF; DNA: TGTGCCAGCAGTGAGGGGACAGGTGCAAATGAGCAGTTCTTC
J: TRBJ2-1; D: TRBD2; size: .; V: TRBV6-6; CDR3: CASSGLAGINEQFF; DNA: TGTGCCAGCAGCGGACTAGCGGGGATCAATGAGCAGTTCTTC
J: TRBJ2-7; D: .; size: once; V: TRBV10-3; CDR3: CAIQEAGSSYEQYF; DNA: TGTGCCATCCAGGAGGCGGGAAGCTCCTACGAGCAGTACTTC
J: TRBJ2-3; D: .; size: once; V: TRBV5-1; CDR3: CASSKNLAYGADTQYF; DNA: TGCGCCAGCAGCAAAAATTTAGCCTATGGGGCAGATACGCAGTATTTT
J: TRBJ1-3; D: .; size: .; V: TRBV12-3/TRBV12-4; CDR3: CASESGTGNTIYF; DNA: TGTGCCAGCGAGTCAGGGACTGGAAACACCATATATTTT
J: TRBJ2-7; D: .; size: few; V: TRBV6-6; CDR3: CASSPGHGYEQYF; DNA: TGTGCCAGCAGTCCAGGGCACGGGTACGAGCAGTACTTC
J: TRBJ2-1; D: TRBD1; size: .; V: TRBV6-2/TRBV6-3; CDR3: CASSYSTRDSSYNEQFF; DNA: TGTGCCAGCAGTTACTCGACACGGGACAGCTCCTACAATGAGCAGTTCTTC
J: TRBJ2-7; D: .; size: few; V: TRBV5-1; CDR3: CASSLEAGGEQYF; DNA: TGCGCCAGCAGCTTGGAGGCAGGGGGGGAGCAGTACTTC
J: TRBJ2-1; D: TRBD1; size: once; V: TRBV4-2; CDR3: CASSQTGDNEQFF; DNA: TGTGCCAGCAGCCAGACAGGGGACAATGAGCAGTTCTTC
J: TRBJ1-1; D: .; size: few; V: TRBV11-3; CDR3: CASSLAEDMNTEAFF; DNA: TGTGCCAGCAGCTTAGCGGAGGATATGAACACTGAAGCTTTCTTT
J: TRBJ1-6; D: .; size: .; V: TRBV4-1; CDR3: CASSQDRGTPLHF; DNA: TGCGCCAGCAGCCAAGACAGGGGTACACCCCTCCACTTT
J: TRBJ2-7; D: TRBD1; size: many; V: TRBV29-1; CDR3: CSVELTGGYEQYF; DNA: TGCAGCGTTGAACTAACAGGGGGCTACGAGCAGTACTTC
J: TRBJ2-7; D: TRBD2; size: many; V: TRBV7-9; CDR3: CASSQTSGTYEQYF; DNA: TGTGCCAGCAGCCAGACTAGCGGGACCTACGAGCAGTACTTC
J: TRBJ2-2; D: TRBD1; size: .; V: TRBV6-5; CDR3: CASTITGGNTGELFF; DNA: TGTGCCAGCACCATCACAGGGGGTAACACCGGGGAGCTGTTTTTT
J: TRBJ2-2; D: .; size: few; V: TRBV6-5; CDR3: CASSYSPAGGLSGELFF; DNA: TGTGCCAGCAGTTACTCGCCGGCCGGGGGCTTGTCCGGGGAGCTGTTTTTT
J: TRBJ1-1; D: TRBD1; size: many; V: TRBV4-1; CDR3: CASSQGQGNTEAFF; DNA: TGCGCCAGCAGCCAGGGACAGGGGAACACTGAAGCTTTCTTT
J: TRBJ1-2; D: .; size: .; V: TRBV20-1; CDR3: CSARRGYGYTF; DNA: TGCAGTGCTAGGAGGGGCTATGGCTACACCTTC
J: TRBJ2-6; D: .; size: .; V: TRBV24-1; CDR3: CATSDSPGVTGASGANVLTF; DNA: TGTGCCACCAGTGATTCCCCAGGGGTTACGGGGGCCTCTGGGGCCAACGTCCTGACTTTC
J: TRBJ1-2; D: .; size: few; V: TRBV4-2; CDR3: CASSQELLSYGYTF; DNA: TGTGCCAGCAGCCAAGAATTATTATCCTATGGCTACACCTTC
J: TRBJ2-3; D: .; size: .; V: TRBV2; CDR3: CASLMDGSTDTQYF; DNA: TGTGCCAGCCTAATGGACGGTAGCACAGATACGCAGTATTTT
J: TRBJ2-7; D: .; size: .; V: TRBV7-9; CDR3: CASSSPGGDEQYF; DNA: TGTGCCAGCAGCTCCCCTGGGGGAGACGAGCAGTACTTC
J: TRBJ2-7; D: .; size: few; V: TRBV5-1; CDR3: CASSLGLGDSYEQYF; DNA: TGCGCCAGCAGCTTGGGTCTTGGGGACTCCTACGAGCAGTACTTC
J: TRBJ2-7; D: TRBD2; size: .; V: TRBV20-1; CDR3: CSARDGLAGDYEQYF; DNA: TGCAGTGCTAGAGATGGACTAGCGGGAGACTACGAGCAGTACTTC
J: TRBJ1-1; D: TRBD1; size: few; V: TRBV5-1; CDR3: CASSRDWTGNTEAFF; DNA: TGCGCCAGCAGCAGAGACTGGACAGGGAACACTGAAGCTTTCTTT
J: TRBJ2-7; D: .; size: few; V: TRBV11-2; CDR3: CASSITGDYEQYF; DNA: TGTGCCAGCAGCATCACAGGAGACTACGAGCAGTACTTC
J: TRBJ1-1; D: .; size: .; V: TRBV6-5; CDR3: CASRLGENTEAFF; DNA: TGTGCCAGCAGGTTGGGGGAGAACACTGAAGCTTTCTTT
J: TRBJ2-7; D: .; size: .; V: TRBV20-1; CDR3: CSAKGISSYEQYF; DNA: TGCAGTGCTAAAGGGATTAGCTCCTACGAGCAGTACTTC
J: TRBJ1-1; D: TRBD1; size: .; V: TRBV3-1; CDR3: CASSTRTGLNTEAFF; DNA: TGTGCCAGCAGCACTCGGACAGGGCTTAACACTGAAGCTTTCTTT
J: TRBJ1-1; D: TRBD1; size: few; V: TRBV20-1; CDR3: CSASWDRGHTEAFF; DNA: TGCAGTGCTAGCTGGGACAGGGGGCACACTGAAGCTTTCTTT
J: TRBJ2-7; D: .; size: .; V: TRBV15; CDR3: CATSRVEKSYEQYF; DNA: TGTGCCACCAGCCGCGTCGAGAAATCCTACGAGCAGTACTTC
J: TRBJ2-1; D: TRBD2; size: few; V: TRBV14; CDR3: CASSPAGLAVSYNEQFF; DNA: TGTGCCAGCAGCCCCGCGGGGCTAGCGGTCTCCTACAATGAGCAGTTCTTC
J: TRBJ2-1; D: TRBD2; size: many; V: TRBV7-9; CDR3: CASSPTGTSGYNEQFF; DNA: TGTGCCAGCAGCCCCACCGGGACTAGCGGATACAATGAGCAGTTCTTC
J: TRBJ2-1; D: TRBD2; size: few; V: TRBV5-1; CDR3: CASSLGTSDYNEQFF; DNA: TGCGCCAGCAGCTTGGGTACTAGCGACTACAATGAGCAGTTCTTC
J: TRBJ2-2; D: .; size: .; V: TRBV10-3; CDR3: CAISAGTGSGTGELFF; DNA: TGTGCCATCTCGGCGGGCACTGGGAGTGGGACCGGGGAGCTGTTTTTT
J: TRBJ2-3; D: TRBD1; size: few; V: TRBV3-1; CDR3: CASSQIPRQGGADTQYF; DNA: TGTGCCAGCAGCCAAATCCCTAGACAGGGTGGAGCAGATACGCAGTATTTT
J: TRBJ2-5; D: TRBD2; size: few; V: TRBV27; CDR3: CASSPISGRGRETQYF; DNA: TGTGCCAGCAGTCCGATCAGCGGGAGGGGGAGAGAGACCCAGTACTTC
J: TRBJ1-2; D: .; size: .; V: TRBV4-3; CDR3: CASSQDFRVTYGYTF; DNA: TGCGCCAGCAGCCAAGATTTTAGGGTCACCTATGGCTACACCTTC
J: TRBJ2-5; D: TRBD1; size: .; V: TRBV3-1; CDR3: CASSQAHRGREETQYF; DNA: TGTGCCAGCAGCCAAGCCCACAGGGGGCGCGAAGAGACCCAGTACTTC
J: TRBJ1-3; D: .; size: once; V: TRBV24-1; CDR3: CATSDEGHAGNTIYF; DNA: TGTGCCACCAGTGATGAGGGTCATGCTGGAAACACCATATATTTT
J: TRBJ2-1; D: .; size: .; V: TRBV13; CDR3: CASSPPNGRTTYNEQFF; DNA: TGTGCCAGCAGCCCACCCAATGGGAGGACCACCTACAATGAGCAGTTCTTC
J: TRBJ2-1; D: TRBD2; size: few; V: TRBV7-3; CDR3: CAGSGFYNEQFF; DNA: TGTGCCGGTAGCGGGTTCTACAATGAGCAGTTCTTC
J: TRBJ2-7; D: .; size: .; V: TRBV7-2; CDR3: CASSRTIEQYF; DNA: TGTGCCAGCAGCCGGACAATCGAGCAGTACTTC
J: TRBJ1-1; D: TRBD1; size: once; V: TRBV4-1; CDR3: CASSQVRQGEAFF; DNA: TGCGCCAGCAGCCAAGTCAGACAGGGAGAAGCTTTCTTT
J: TRBJ2-3; D: TRBD1; size: few; V: TRBV29-1; CDR3: CSVLDRVGADTQYF; DNA: TGCAGCGTCCTCGACAGGGTAGGAGCAGATACGCAGTATTTT
J: TRBJ2-3; D: TRBD2; size: .; V: TRBV7-6; CDR3: CASSSRPSGGMSTDTQYF; DNA: TGTGCCAGCAGCTCCCGGCCTAGCGGGGGGATGAGCACAGATACGCAGTATTTT
J: TRBJ1-1; D: TRBD1; size: .; V: TRBV4-3; CDR3: CASSPPDRGPNTEAFF; DNA: TGCGCCAGCAGCCCCCCGGACAGGGGACCGAACACTGAAGCTTTCTTT